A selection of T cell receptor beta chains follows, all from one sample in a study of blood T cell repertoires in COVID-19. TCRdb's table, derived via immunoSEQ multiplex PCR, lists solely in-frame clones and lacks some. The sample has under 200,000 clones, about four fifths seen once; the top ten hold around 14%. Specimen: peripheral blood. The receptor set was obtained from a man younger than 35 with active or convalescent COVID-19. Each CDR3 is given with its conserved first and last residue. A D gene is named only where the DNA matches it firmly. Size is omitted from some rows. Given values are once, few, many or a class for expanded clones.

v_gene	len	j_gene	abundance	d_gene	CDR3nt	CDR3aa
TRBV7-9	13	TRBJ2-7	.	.	TGTGCCAGCAGCTTAGATTTACAGATCGAGCAGTACTTC	CASSLDLQIEQYF
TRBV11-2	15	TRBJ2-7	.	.	TGTGCCAGCAGCCCGGCTAGCAGGCAAATCAACGAGCAGTACTTC	CASSPASRQINEQYF
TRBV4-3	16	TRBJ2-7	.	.	TGCGCCAGCAGCCAAGATTCGGCAGGAGGCTCCTACGAGCAGTACTTC	CASSQDSAGGSYEQYF
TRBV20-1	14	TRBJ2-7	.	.	TGCAGTGCTAGTTTGGTCAGGGGCGCGTACGAGCAGTACTTC	CSASLVRGAYEQYF
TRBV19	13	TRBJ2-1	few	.	TGTGCCAGTAGTGAGGACTTCTACAATGAGCAGTTCTTC	CASSEDFYNEQFF
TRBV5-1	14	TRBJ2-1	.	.	TGCGCCAGCACAGAGGACTACCGGGGCAATGAGCAGTTCTTC	CASTEDYRGNEQFF
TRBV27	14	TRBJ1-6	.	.	TGTGCCAGCAGTTTATCCGTCAGGGGTGCACCCCTCCACTTT	CASSLSVRGAPLHF
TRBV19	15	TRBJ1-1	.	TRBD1	TGTGCCAGTAGTCCCCGGGACAGGGGTTTCGGTGAAGCTTTCTTT	CASSPRDRGFGEAFF
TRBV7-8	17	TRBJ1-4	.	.	TGTGCCAGCAGCACAGACCTCTCGCCTGCAACTAATGAAAAACTGTTTTTT	CASSTDLSPATNEKLFF
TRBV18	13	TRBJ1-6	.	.	TGTGCCAGCTCACCAACACGAAATTCACCCCTCCACTTT	CASSPTRNSPLHF
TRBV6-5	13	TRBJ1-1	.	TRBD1	TGTGCCAGCAGTCTTACAGGGGACACTGAAGCTTTCTTT	CASSLTGDTEAFF
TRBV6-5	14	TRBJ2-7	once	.	TGTGCCAGCACCGAGCGGGCTCGAAACTACGAGCAGTACTTC	CASTERARNYEQYF
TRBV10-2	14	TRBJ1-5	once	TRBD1	TGCGCCAGCACTAGGGACAGGTTTCTTCAGCCCCAGCATTTT	CASTRDRFLQPQHF
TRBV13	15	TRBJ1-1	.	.	TGTGCCAGCAGCTTTGTTTGGGGCTCCCAAGCTGAAGCTTTCTTT	CASSFVWGSQAEAFF
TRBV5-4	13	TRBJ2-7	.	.	TGTGCCAGCAGCTTGACGACTAGCTACGAGCAGTACTTC	CASSLTTSYEQYF
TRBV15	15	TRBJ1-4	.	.	TGTGCCACCCGTCAACATTACGCAACTAATGAAAAACTGTTTTTT	CATRQHYATNEKLFF
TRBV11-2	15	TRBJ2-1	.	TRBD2	TGTGCCAGCAGCTTCACTAGCGGGCCGGGCGATGAGCAGTTCTTC	CASSFTSGPGDEQFF
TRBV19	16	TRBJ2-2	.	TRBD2	TGTGCCAGTAGCACCACTAGCGGGAGTCAAACCGGGGAGCTGTTTTTT	CASSTTSGSQTGELFF
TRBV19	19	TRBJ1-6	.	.	TGTGCCAGTAGATTTCCGGAAGGGGTCCCGAAGGCAGGCGGCTCACCCCTCCACTTT	CASRFPEGVPKAGGSPLHF
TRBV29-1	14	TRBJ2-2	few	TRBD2	TGCAGCGCAGGGACTAGCGGGAACACCGGGGAGCTGTTTTTT	CSAGTSGNTGELFF
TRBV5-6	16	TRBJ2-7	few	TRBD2	TGTGCCAGCAGCTTGAGGACTAGCGGGGGGGCCTACGAGCAGTACTTC	CASSLRTSGGAYEQYF
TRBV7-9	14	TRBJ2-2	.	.	TGTGCCAGCAGCTTGGGGGGATCAACCGGGGAGCTGTTTTTT	CASSLGGSTGELFF
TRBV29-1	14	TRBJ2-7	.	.	TGCAGCGTCCTTTTCAGGGGATCAAGCTACGAGCAGTACTTC	CSVLFRGSSYEQYF
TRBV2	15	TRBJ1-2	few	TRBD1	TGTGCCAGCAGTGTTCGCAGGGGGCTCGACTATGGCTACACCTTC	CASSVRRGLDYGYTF
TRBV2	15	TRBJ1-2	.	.	TGTGCCAGCATAAATCGGGAGGTTCTGCCCAATGGCTACACCTTC	CASINREVLPNGYTF
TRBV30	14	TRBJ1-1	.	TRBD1	TGTGCCTTCTCTTGGGCAGGGGGCTACACTGAAGCTTTCTTT	CAFSWAGGYTEAFF
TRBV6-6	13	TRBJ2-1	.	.	TGTGCCAGCAGTTCTAGTGGTCGTAATGAGCAGTTCTTC	CASSSSGRNEQFF
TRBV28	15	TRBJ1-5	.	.	TGTGCCAGCAGCTTATCTGTTGGGGGAGGCCAGCCCCAGCATTTT	CASSLSVGGGQPQHF
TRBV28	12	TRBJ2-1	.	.	TGTGCCAGCGGGAGCTCCTACAATGAGCAGTTCTTC	CASGSSYNEQFF